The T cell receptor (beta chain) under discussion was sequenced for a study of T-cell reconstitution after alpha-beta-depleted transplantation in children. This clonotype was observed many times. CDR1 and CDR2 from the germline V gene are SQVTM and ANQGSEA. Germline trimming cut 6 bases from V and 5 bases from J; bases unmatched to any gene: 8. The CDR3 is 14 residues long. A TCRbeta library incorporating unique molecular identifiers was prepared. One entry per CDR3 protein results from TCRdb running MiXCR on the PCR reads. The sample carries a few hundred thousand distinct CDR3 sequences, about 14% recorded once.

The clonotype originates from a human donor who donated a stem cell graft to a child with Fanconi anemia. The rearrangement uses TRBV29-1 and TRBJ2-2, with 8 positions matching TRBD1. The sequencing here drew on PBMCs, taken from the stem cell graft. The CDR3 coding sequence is TGCAGCGTACGGGGACAGGCGTTAACCGGGGAGCTGTTTTTT. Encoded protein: CSVRGQALTGELFF.